One TCR beta chain is described in this entry. Antigen specificity is unknown. The sample comes from a study of T cell clonotyping in hematopoietic cell transplantation. Broader study findings: Recipient TCR diversity dropped after transplant; expanded clonotypes rose from day 30 to 180. Broader posttransplant TCR repertoire diversity was predicted by graft donor and pretransplant recipient Inverse Simpson Index values.

V was clipped by 2 bases and J by 13 bases, with 9 bases between them. CDR3 length: 11 amino acids. Per the germline V gene, CDR1 is DFQATT and CDR2 is SNEGSKA (reference sequence). Repertoires were generated with immunoSEQ multiplex PCR, while TCRdb's copy carries only in-frame clones and drops some. The repertoire has fewer than 30,000 clones, approximately 94% of them found once; the top ten carry less than 1.5%. This chain connects TRBV20-1 to TRBJ1-6, with no clear D. The source of this sequence is a man in his fifties in good health. Some clones in this sample may be carry-over from other donors' samples. What was sequenced was peripheral blood mononuclear cells. The CDR3 DNA is TGCAGTGCTAGACTCGTCGGGCCCCTCCACTTT. It yields the protein CSARLVGPLHF.